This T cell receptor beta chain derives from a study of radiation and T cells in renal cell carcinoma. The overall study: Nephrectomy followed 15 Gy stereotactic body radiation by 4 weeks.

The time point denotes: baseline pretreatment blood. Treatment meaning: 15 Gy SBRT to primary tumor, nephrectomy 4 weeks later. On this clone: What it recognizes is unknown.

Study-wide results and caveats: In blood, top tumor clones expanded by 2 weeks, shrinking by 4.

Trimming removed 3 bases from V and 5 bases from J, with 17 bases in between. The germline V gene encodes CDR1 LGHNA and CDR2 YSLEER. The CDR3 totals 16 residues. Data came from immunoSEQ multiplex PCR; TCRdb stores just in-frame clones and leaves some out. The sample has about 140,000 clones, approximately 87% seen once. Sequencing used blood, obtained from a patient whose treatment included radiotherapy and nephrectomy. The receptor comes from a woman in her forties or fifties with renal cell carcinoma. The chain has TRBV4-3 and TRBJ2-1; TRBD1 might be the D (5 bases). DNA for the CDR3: TGCGCCAGCAGCCAGATGATGGGGCAGGGTAACAATGAGCAGTTCTTC. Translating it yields CASSQMMGQGNNEQFF.